A single sample gave rise to the 11 T cell receptor beta chains below, sequenced in a study of CD8+ T cells in alopecia areata. After isolation, RNA underwent reverse transcription to generate cDNA as the sequencing template. The assay was immunoSEQ multiplex PCR, and TCRdb's table has in-frame clones only and misses some. This sample carries about 270,000 clones and no singletons, and 1.2% goes to the top ten. The pooled cutaneous lymph node cells were sorted using several markers (CD4, CD8alpha, NKG2D, NKG2ACE and others). The sample was CD4+ T cells sorted from a lymph node. The source is a C3H/HeJ mouse with alopecia areata. The MHC haplotype of this mouse line is H2-k.

The table lists this clone with a few counts. Gene names are mouse gene names. Sequencing ends 4 residues short of the CDR3 end; the germline J gene provides the rest. The V and J genes are TRBV1 and TRBJ1-1; tentatively, D is TRBD1 (5 bases). Germline loops: CDR1 NSQYPW, CDR2 LRSPGD (reference sequence). The V gene lost 1 base and the J gene lost 4 bases, with 10 bases spanning the gap. The CDR3 sequence is 14 residues long. CDR3 region: CTCSAGKGSTEVFF. The sequenced CDR3 bases are TGCACCTGCAGTGCAGGGAAGGGGAGCACA.

This clone was seen more than once but under ten times. Each gene name is a mouse one. The sequenced CDR3 bases are TGTGCCAGCAGTGAACGGTGGGGTCAAAAC. It yields the protein CASSERWGQN. The CDR3 in its entirety is CASSERWGQNTLYF. The chain carries TRBV13-3 and TRBJ2-4; the D is unclear. The read stops 4 residues short of the end of the CDR3; the missing end is completed from the germline J gene. The germline V gene encodes CDR1 NNHDY and CDR2 SYVADS. This CDR3 comprises 14 residues. The V end lost 2 bases, the J end lost 1 base, and 8 bases lay between the germline ends.

This clone was found a few times. Gene names are the mouse ones. The read terminates 4 residues before the CDR3 end, so the remaining end is supplied by the germline J gene. The J gene is TRBJ1-2, the V gene TRBV13-3; a possible D gene is TRBD1 (6 bases). V was cut by 3 bases and J by 0 bases, with 9 bases left in between. The CDR3 has 14 amino acids. The germline CDR1 and CDR2 sequences are NNHDY and SYVADS. The CDR3 protein is CASSAGTSNSDYTF. CDR3 DNA (partial): TGTGCCAGCAGTGCCGGGACATCAAACTCC.

In the case of this clone: All gene names here are mouse names. Read sequence stops 4 residues before the CDR3 end, and the germline J gene provides the missing end. This chain connects TRBV31 to TRBJ1-1; 9 bases align to TRBD1. Germline V gene lookup returns CDR1 GKSSPN and CDR2 SITVG. Germline trimming cut 0 bases from V and 0 bases from J; bases unmatched to any gene: 5. CDR3 size: 16 residues. This CDR3 is CAWSLDRGIANTEVFF. The DNA read from the CDR3 is TGTGCCTGGAGTCTAGACAGGGGGATTGCAAACACA.

This clone has a count of ten or more. These gene names are mouse names. Read sequence stops 4 residues before the CDR3 end, and the germline J gene provides the missing end. The chain joins TRBV13-2 to TRBJ2-7; 11 nucleotides line up with TRBD2. The CDR3 length is 12 residues. The germline V gene encodes CDR1 NNHNN and CDR2 SYGAGS (reference sequence). The CDR3 region is CASEDWGDEQYF. CDR3 DNA, as far as it was read: TGTGCCAGCGAGGACTGGGGGGAT.

This clone occurred a few times. The genes and germline here are from mouse. Read sequence stops 4 residues before the CDR3 end, and the germline J gene provides the missing end. Within the sample, other DNA sequences also encode this same CDR3. The J gene is TRBJ2-2, the V gene TRBV13-1; 8 positions match TRBD2. The CDR3 consists of 16 residues. V lost 0 bases and J lost 3; bases outside the gene matches: 4. Germline V gene lookup returns CDR1 NSHNY and CDR2 SYGAGN. This chain's CDR3 is CASSDEGGADTGQLYF. The sequenced CDR3 bases are TGTGCCAGCAGTGATGAGGGGGGGGCAGACACCGGG.

Turning to this clone: A clone one base away is much larger, so this may be a read error. Gene names are the mouse ones. The CDR3 goes on 4 residues after the read ends, and that part is filled in from the germline J gene. Other DNA sequences in the same sample also yield this CDR3. V usage is TRBV13-2 and J usage is TRBJ2-7; 7 nucleotides match TRBD2. V trimming: 0 bases; J trimming: 2 bases; junction bases outside the gene matches: 2. This CDR3 region has 14 residues. Looked up from germline, CDR1 is NNHNN and CDR2 is SYGAGS (reference sequence). The DNA read from the CDR3 is TGTGCCAGCGGTGATGCTTGGGGGGCCTAT. This sequence encodes CASGDAWGAY. The entire CDR3 is CASGDAWGAYEQYF.

The table lists this clone with a few counts. These gene names are mouse names. The sample has other DNA sequences that encode this CDR3 too. CDR3: CASRTAETLYF. The sequenced CDR3 bases are TGTGCCAGCCGGACAGCAGAA. This chain links TRBV13-3 with TRBJ2-3; a weak D match, TRBD1 (5 bases). The read comes to an end 4 residues before the CDR3 does, leaving the germline J gene to fill in the end. With 7 bases removed from V and 3 bases from J, the gap between germline ends came to 6 bases. CDR1 is NNHDY and CDR2 is SYVADS in the germline V gene. The CDR3 has 11 amino acids.

This clone has more than one count but fewer than ten. Mouse germline and gene names are used. The read ends 4 residues shy of where the CDR3 ends; the end is completed using the germline J gene. The chain has TRBV13-1 and TRBJ2-2, with 9 bases identical to TRBD2. The CDR3 runs 15 residues. The germline V gene encodes CDR1 NSHNY and CDR2 SYGAGN. Unmatched junction bases numbered 4, after V lost 6 bases and J lost 1 base. The CDR3 reads CASKLGGVNTGQLYF. The covered CDR3 bases are TGTGCCAGCAAACTGGGGGGCGTAAACACCGGG.

On this clone: These gene names are mouse names. The CDR3 end lies 4 residues beyond the end of the read and is filled in from the germline J gene. J is TRBJ1-1 and V is TRBV1; 7 bases are shared with TRBD1. V dropped 2 bases and J dropped 3; count of bases not matched to a gene: 6. CDR3 length equals 15 residues. The germline CDR1 and CDR2 sequences are NSQYPW and LRSPGD (reference sequence). This CDR3 is CTCSAPSTGYTEVFF. CDR3 DNA (partial): TGCACCTGCAGTGCACCCTCGACAGGGTACACA.

About this clone itself: The gene names here belong to mouse. The CDR3 end falls 4 residues outside the read, so it is completed with the germline J gene. The genes are TRBV13-1 and TRBJ2-5; TRBD2 matches at 8 bases. Per germline, CDR1 NSHNY and CDR2 SYGAGN. This CDR3 region has 16 residues. The part of the CDR3 DNA that was read is TGTGCCAGCAGTGATGGGGGGGGCAAGAGAGAAGAC. It translates to CASSDGGGKRED. The CDR3 in its entirety is CASSDGGGKREDTQYF.